The T cell receptor (beta chain) described here comes from a study of response to subunit inactivated influenza vaccine. Findings and limits, study-wide: T cells newly recruited by each seasonal influenza vaccination are few, the authors suggested.

A remark on this clonotype: Its antigen is unknown.

TCRdb re-called the RT-PCR reads through MiXCR, storing one row per CDR3 protein. The sample contains around 850,000 distinct CDR3 sequences, less than 20% of which appear only once. The germline V gene encodes CDR1 SGHKS and CDR2 YYEKEE (reference sequence). The CDR3 runs 15 residues. Trimming shortened V by 1 base and J by 2 bases, and 13 bases separated the two germline ends. The V call is TRBV5-5, the J call TRBJ2-7; D is unclear. The source was PBMCs from blood, collected roughly 5 days after vaccination. This receptor was obtained from a man between 50 and 59 years old who received an inactivated influenza vaccine. The CDR3 nucleotides are TGTGCCAGCAGCTTGCCAGGTGCGGAAGCCTACGAGCAGTACTTC. Amino acid sequence: CASSLPGAEAYEQYF.